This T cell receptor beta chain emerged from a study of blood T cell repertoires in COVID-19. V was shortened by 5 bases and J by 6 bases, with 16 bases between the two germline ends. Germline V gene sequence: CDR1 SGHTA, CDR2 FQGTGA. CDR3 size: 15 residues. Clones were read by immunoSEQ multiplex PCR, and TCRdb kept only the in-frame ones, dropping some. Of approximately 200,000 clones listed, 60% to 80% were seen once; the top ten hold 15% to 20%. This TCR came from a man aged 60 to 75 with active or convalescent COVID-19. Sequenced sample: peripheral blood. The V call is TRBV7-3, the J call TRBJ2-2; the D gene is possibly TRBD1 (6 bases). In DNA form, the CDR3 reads TGTGCCAGCAGCCCGAACGTGCAGGGGTCCGGGGAGCTGTTTTTT. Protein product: CASSPNVQGSGELFF.